These 27 T cell receptor beta chains originate from one sample sequenced in a study of regulatory T cells in long-lasting Graves disease. Regarding time point: newly diagnosed GD, antithyroid drugs for less than 3 months. Researchers made the TCR library from RNA that was extracted from PBMCs. iRepertoire HTBI primers and Arm-PCR of CDR3 regions built TCR beta libraries. TCRdb re-derived calls from the multiplex PCR reads in MiXCR, one entry per CDR3 protein. Of 370,000 or so distinct CDR3 sequences detected, roughly 15% appear once; the ten largest clones hold around 20%. These same data were also listed under a study on T cells in Graves' hyperthyroidism and ophthalmopathy.

Sequenced material: peripheral blood mononuclear cells (PBMCs), taken at new diagnosis, from a patient treated with antithyroid drugs. The receptors come from a young woman with Graves disease.

Points on this clonotype: A much larger clonotype is one base distant, so this may be a read error. V usage is TRBV6-5 and J usage is TRBJ1-5; D possibly corresponds to TRBD1 (6 bases). CDR3 size: 14 residues. From germline, CDR1 is MNHEY and CDR2 SVGAGI. In DNA form, the CDR3 reads TGTGCCAGCAGTTCTAAGAGGGGGAATCAGCCCCGGCATTTT. Translating gives CASSSKRGNQPRHF.

This clonotype was detected a few times. A read error may explain this, as a much larger clone is one base away. The CDR3 region has the DNA TGCAGTGTTAGAGATTGGCAAAGCGGGGCCTTCTTC. Amino acids: CSVRDWQSGAFF. This sequence joins TRBV20-1 and TRBJ2-1, with TRBD2 matching 7 bases. This CDR3 is 12 amino acids long. In germline, CDR1 is DFQATT, CDR2 SNEGSKA (reference sequence).

This clonotype was seen at least ten times. This chain uses TRBV5-1 with TRBJ1-1; D gene unclear. From germline, CDR1 is SGHRS and CDR2 YFSETQ. CDR3 length: 14 residues. V was trimmed by 1 base and J by 4 bases, leaving 11 bases between them. CDR3 nucleotide sequence: TGCGCCAGCAGCTTGTCCCCCGATGTCACTGAAGCTTTCTTT. Translation: CASSLSPDVTEAFF.

This clonotype was observed at least ten times. CDR3 DNA: TGTGCCAGCAGTGACGGTGAATACAATGAGCAGTTCTTC. This codes for CASSDGEYNEQFF. The rearrangement uses TRBV6-4 and TRBJ2-1, with D hard to call. The germline V and J ends were trimmed by 2 bases and 4 bases, with 6 bases remaining between them. Germline-derived CDR1 and CDR2 are MRHNA and SNTAGT. The CDR3 length is 13 residues.

The V call is TRBV10-3, the J call TRBJ2-7, with 13 bases identical to TRBD2. Per germline, CDR1 ENHRY and CDR2 SYGVKD. The CDR3 is 16 residues long. V was pared by 0 bases and J by 6 bases, with 5 bases of the junction left unmatched. CDR3 DNA: TGTGCCATCAGTGAGTCCGTGACTAGCGGGAGGTCCGAGCAGTACTTC. This encodes CAISESVTSGRSEQYF.

A note on this clonotype: A read error may explain this, as a much larger clone is one base away. The chain links TRBV6-1 to TRBJ2-7; TRBD1 matches at 11 bases. CDR1 is MNHNS, CDR2 SASEGT, per germline. The CDR3 sequence is 15 residues long. V lost 10 bases and J lost 9; bases outside the gene matches: 17. Written as DNA, the CDR3 is TGTGCCAACAGAGCGCCGGGACAGGGGGGGAGAAGGCAGTACTTC. Protein product: CANRAPGQGGRRQYF.

Ten or more counts support this clonotype. This chain connects TRBV6-2 or TRBV6-3 to TRBJ2-1; 9 bases map to TRBD2. The CDR3 has 15 residues. Germline assignment: CDR1 MNHEY and CDR2 SVGEGT. Losses at the gene ends were 5 bases for V and 5 bases for J; bases not matched to a gene: 7. DNA of the CDR3: TGTGCCAGCAGTGAAGTTGCGGGGGGGAACAATGAGCAGTTCTTC. Its protein is CASSEVAGGNNEQFF.

In its sample, this clonotype was seen a few times. This chain connects TRBV6-1 to TRBJ2-1; TRBD2 aligns across 13 bases. The CDR3 has 14 residues. Germline CDR1 and CDR2: MNHNS and SASEGT. V trimming: 7 bases; J trimming: 7 bases; junction bases outside the gene matches: 4. The CDR3 DNA reads as TGTGCCAGCACCGGACTAGCGGGAGTGAATGAGCAGTTCTTC. This sequence encodes CASTGLAGVNEQFF.

This clonotype was counted a single time. The chain couples TRBV6-2 or TRBV6-3 to TRBJ1-2; possibly TRBD1 for D (6 bases). The length of the CDR3 is 13 residues. The germline V gene has CDR1 MNHEY and CDR2 SVGEGT. Trimming stripped 5 bases from V and 7 bases from J, with 14 bases between. The CDR3 DNA sequence: TGTGCCAGCAGTGAGGGGGGGGACGGTGGCTACACCTTC. Amino acid sequence: CASSEGGDGGYTF.

This clonotype was counted many times. The J gene is TRBJ2-6, the V gene TRBV28; D is possibly TRBD2 (5 bases). The CDR3 spans 17 residues. V was pared by 7 bases and J by 1 base, with 17 bases between. Germline V gene lookup returns CDR1 MDHEN and CDR2 SYDVKM. The CDR3 bases are TGTGCCAGCACCCCGGGGTCCCTGGGATCTGGGGCCAACGTCCTGACTTTC. Its protein is CASTPGSLGSGANVLTF.

This clonotype showed up just a few times. The rearrangement links TRBV19 to TRBJ2-7; no definite D call. CDR1 and CDR2 from the germline V gene are LNHDA and SQIVND (reference sequence). The CDR3 covers 14 residues. Trimming took off 4 bases at V and 0 bases at J, with 10 bases between the two ends. The CDR3, as DNA: TGTGCCAGTAGTACAGCCGTTAGCTCCTACGAGCAGTACTTC. Translated, it gives CASSTAVSSYEQYF.

The CDR3 here is CASRTSGRVEQFF. The DNA of the CDR3 is TGTGCCAGCAGGACTAGCGGGAGGGTTGAGCAGTTCTTC. The rearrangement joins TRBV11-2 to TRBJ2-1, with TRBD2 matching 14 bases. Trimming cost V 6 bases and J 9 bases; bases outside gene matches: 1. Germline V gene sequence: CDR1 SGHAT, CDR2 FQNNGV. This CDR3 contains 13 residues.

Many counts were recorded for this clonotype. The chain joins TRBV12-3 or TRBV12-4 to TRBJ1-2; D remains unclear. The CDR3 is 13 residues long. With 1 base removed from V and 8 bases from J, the gap between germline ends came to 11 bases. CDR3 sequence: CASSLVRIGGYTF. CDR3 nucleotides: TGTGCCAGCAGTTTAGTCCGGATCGGGGGCTACACCTTC.

This clonotype was observed a handful of times. The chain carries TRBV7-9 and TRBJ1-3, with D possibly matching TRBD1 (5 bases). This CDR3 has 16 amino acids. Germline-derived CDR1 and CDR2 are SEHNR and FQNEAQ (reference sequence). Trimming removed 5 bases from V and 7 bases from J, with 21 bases in between. CDR3 loop: CASSSFGRREHNTIYF. In nucleotides, the CDR3 is TGTGCCAGCAGCAGCTTCGGGCGCAGGGAACACAACACCATATATTTT.

This clonotype has ten or more counts. This chain links TRBV7-9 with TRBJ2-7, with unresolved D. The length of the CDR3 is 13 residues. Trimming removed 3 bases from V and 7 bases from J, with 13 bases in between. Germline V gene lookup returns CDR1 SEHNR and CDR2 FQNEAQ (reference sequence). The CDR3 reads CASSFSPPWEQYF. The CDR3 DNA reads TGTGCCAGCAGCTTTTCCCCCCCGTGGGAGCAGTACTTC.

This clonotype was counted between two and nine times. The rearrangement uses TRBV5-1 and TRBJ2-3; perhaps TRBD1 as D (6 bases). The V gene lost 5 bases and the J gene lost 4 bases, with 23 bases spanning the gap. CDR3 size: 17 residues. Germline lookup yields CDR1 SGHRS and CDR2 YFSETQ. CDR3 nucleotide sequence: TGCGCCAGCAGGACAACCCGGACAGAGGATGTGGCAGATACGCAGTATTTT. This gives the protein CASRTTRTEDVADTQYF.

This clonotype appeared many times. This chain connects TRBV20-1 to TRBJ2-1, with 13 bases that match TRBD2. This CDR3 spans 19 amino acids. CDR1 and CDR2 from the germline V gene are DFQATT and SNEGSKA (reference sequence). The junction had 14 bases not matched to a gene; V was cut back by 6 bases and J by 0 bases. The CDR3 DNA reads TGCAGTGCCCCCTTGACTAGCGGGAGGTTCGTTAGCTCCTACAATGAGCAGTTCTTC. As protein: CSAPLTSGRFVSSYNEQFF.

In its sample, this clonotype was seen many times. The chain employs TRBV12-3 or TRBV12-4 and TRBJ2-5; the match to TRBD1 covers 8 bases. This CDR3 is built from 16 residues. J was trimmed by 0 bases and V by 2 bases; bases with no gene match: 5. In nucleotides, the CDR3 is TGTGCCAGCAGTTTAATTGGGACAGGACACCAAGAGACCCAGTACTTC. Encoded protein: CASSLIGTGHQETQYF.

Only a few counts were recorded for this clonotype. V is TRBV12-3 or TRBV12-4 and J is TRBJ2-3; D tentatively reads TRBD1 or TRBD2 (5 bases each). V lost 1 base and J lost 3, with 17 bases in between. The CDR3 sequence is 17 residues long. This CDR3 is CASSLGVPGPGTDTQYF. The CDR3 DNA follows: TGTGCCAGCAGTTTAGGGGTCCCGGGACCGGGGACAGATACGCAGTATTTT.

This clonotype was recorded many times. V usage is TRBV2 and J usage is TRBJ1-2; a weak D match, TRBD1 (6 bases). Trimming stripped 4 bases from V and 0 bases from J, with 12 bases between. The CDR3 length is 15 residues. Germline CDR1 reads SNHLY; CDR2 reads FYNNEI. The CDR3 region has the DNA TGTGCCAGCAGTGTACAGGGAATGGCTAACTATGGCTACACCTTC. Translated: CASSVQGMANYGYTF.

This clonotype was detected ten times or more. The chain joins TRBV20-1 to TRBJ2-1, with D unresolved. The CDR3 is made up of 12 amino acids. V was cut by 0 bases and J by 7 bases, with 7 bases left in between. CDR1 DFQATT and CDR2 SNEGSKA come from the germline V gene (reference sequence). The CDR3 DNA follows: TGCAGTGCTAGAGATAGGGAAAATGAGCAGTTCTTC. Its protein product is CSARDRENEQFF.

This clonotype occurred many times. The gene calls are TRBV2 and TRBJ1-1; possibly TRBD1 for D (6 bases). V was pared by 7 bases and J by 1 base, with 13 bases between. The germline CDR1 and CDR2 sequences are SNHLY and FYNNEI. The CDR3 spans 14 residues. As DNA, the CDR3 is TGTGCCAGCAAGCTCACAGGGACGAACACTGAAGCTTTCTTT. It encodes CASKLTGTNTEAFF.

This clonotype was seen at least ten times. The CDR3 region has the DNA TGTGCCAGCAGCCCTTTGACTAGCGGGAGGGGAACCGGGGAGCTGTTTTTT. Translation: CASSPLTSGRGTGELFF. V and J are TRBV3-1 and TRBJ2-2; 14 positions agree with TRBD2. This CDR3 is 17 amino acids long. The germline CDR1 and CDR2 sequences are LGHDT and YNNKEL (reference sequence). After removal of 4 bases from V and 5 bases from J, the junction contained 6 bases not matched to a gene.

In its sample, this clonotype was seen many times. The junction does not match germline at one end; this may be a read error. The chain is built from TRBV3-1 and TRBJ1-1, with 12 bases matching TRBD1. In germline, CDR1 is LGHDT, CDR2 YNNKEL (reference sequence). The CDR3 contains 14 residues. The CDR3 sequence: CASRSPGTGGSWVF. The CDR3 DNA reads TGTGCCAGCAGGAGCCCCGGGACAGGGGGCAGTTGGGTCTTT.

The gene calls are TRBV14 and TRBJ2-2; a weak D match, TRBD1 (6 bases). V was pared by 3 bases and J by 3 bases, with 14 bases between. The length of the CDR3 is 16 residues. The germline CDR1 and CDR2 sequences are SGHDN and FVKESK. CDR3 DNA sequence: TGTGCCAGCAGCCATTCCCTGGGACACTACACCGGGGAGCTGTTTTTT. Its translation is CASSHSLGHYTGELFF.

This clonotype occurred many times. The chain carries TRBV6-1 and TRBJ2-3, with 10 bases identical to TRBD2. The CDR3 contains 16 residues. Germline-derived CDR1 and CDR2 are MNHNS and SASEGT. V shed 8 bases and J 8 bases; nucleotides not matched to a gene: 16. This chain's CDR3 is CASSFLLAGLGGTQYF. CDR3 sequence (DNA): TGTGCCAGCTCCTTCTTACTAGCGGGGCTGGGAGGTACGCAGTATTTT.

In its sample, this clonotype was seen many times. The chain combines TRBV2 with TRBJ2-3; D remains unclear. The germline CDR1 and CDR2 sequences are SNHLY and FYNNEI. V lost 5 bases and J 2 bases, leaving 8 bases between the germline ends. CDR3 size: 13 residues. The CDR3 nucleotides are TGTGCCAGCAGTCGGTGGTCCACAGATACGCAGTATTTT. Its protein product is CASSRWSTDTQYF. The full variable domain, in which reference TRBV2 and TRBJ2-3 provide the parts outside the CDR3, is EPEVTQTPSHQVTQMGQEVILRCVPISNHLYFYWYRQILGQKVEFLVSFYNNEISEKSEIFDDQFSVERPDGSNFTLKIRSTKLEDSAMYFCASSRWSTDTQYFGPGTRLTVL.